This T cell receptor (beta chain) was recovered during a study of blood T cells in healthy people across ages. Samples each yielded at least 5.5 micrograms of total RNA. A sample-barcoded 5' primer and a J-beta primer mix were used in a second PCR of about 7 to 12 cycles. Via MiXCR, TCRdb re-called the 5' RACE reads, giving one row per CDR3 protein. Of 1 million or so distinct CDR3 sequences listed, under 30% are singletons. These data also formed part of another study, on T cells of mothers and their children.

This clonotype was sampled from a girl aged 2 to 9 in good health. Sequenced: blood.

The CDR3 bases are TGCAGCGTTTTAGGACAGCGACTGAACACTGAAGCTTTCTTT. Protein sequence: CSVLGQRLNTEAFF. The chain recombines TRBV29-1 with TRBJ1-1; perhaps TRBD1 as D (6 bases). The CDR3 contains 14 residues. V was clipped by 5 bases and J by 0 bases, with 13 bases between them. Looked up from germline, CDR1 is SQVTM and CDR2 is ANQGSEA.